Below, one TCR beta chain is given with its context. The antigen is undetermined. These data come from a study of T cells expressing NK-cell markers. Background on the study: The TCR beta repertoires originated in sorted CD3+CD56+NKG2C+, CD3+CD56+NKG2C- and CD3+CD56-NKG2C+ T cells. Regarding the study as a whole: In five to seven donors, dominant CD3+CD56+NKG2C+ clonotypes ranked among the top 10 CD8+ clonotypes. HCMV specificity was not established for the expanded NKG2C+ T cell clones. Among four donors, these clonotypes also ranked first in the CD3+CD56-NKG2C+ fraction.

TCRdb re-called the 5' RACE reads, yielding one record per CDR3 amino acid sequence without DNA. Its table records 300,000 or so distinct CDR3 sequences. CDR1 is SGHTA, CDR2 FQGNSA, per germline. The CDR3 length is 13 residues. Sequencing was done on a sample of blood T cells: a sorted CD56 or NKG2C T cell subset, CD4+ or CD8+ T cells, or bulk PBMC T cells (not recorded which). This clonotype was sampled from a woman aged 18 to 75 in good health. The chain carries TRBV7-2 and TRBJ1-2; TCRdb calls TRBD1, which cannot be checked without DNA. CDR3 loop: CASSSSGNYGYTF.